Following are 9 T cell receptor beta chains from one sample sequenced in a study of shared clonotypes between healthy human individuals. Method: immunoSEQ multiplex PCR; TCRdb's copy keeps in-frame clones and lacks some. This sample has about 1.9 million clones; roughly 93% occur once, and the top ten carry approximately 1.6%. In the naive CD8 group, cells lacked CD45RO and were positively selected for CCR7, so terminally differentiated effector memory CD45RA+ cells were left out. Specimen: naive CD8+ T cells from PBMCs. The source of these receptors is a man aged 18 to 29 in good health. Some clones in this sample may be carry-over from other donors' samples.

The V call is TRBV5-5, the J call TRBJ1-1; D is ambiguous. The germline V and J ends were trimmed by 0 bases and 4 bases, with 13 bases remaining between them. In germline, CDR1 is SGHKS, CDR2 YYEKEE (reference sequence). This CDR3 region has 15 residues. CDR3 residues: CASSLVAAKGTEAFF. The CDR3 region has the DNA TGTGCCAGCAGCTTGGTCGCAGCCAAGGGCACTGAAGCTTTCTTT.

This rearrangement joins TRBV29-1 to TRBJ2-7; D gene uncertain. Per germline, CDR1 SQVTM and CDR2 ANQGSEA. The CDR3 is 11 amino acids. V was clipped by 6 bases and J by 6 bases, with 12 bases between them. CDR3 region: CSVQGLAEQYF. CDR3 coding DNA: TGCAGCGTCCAAGGGTTGGCCGAGCAGTACTTC.

The CDR3 loop is CASSFVRLSSVNEAHNYGYTF. CDR3 coding DNA: TGTGCCAGCAGTTTCGTTCGTCTGAGTTCGGTTAACGAGGCGCATAACTATGGCTACACCTTC. The chain employs TRBV28 and TRBJ1-2; D not resolved. V lost 3 bases and J 1 base, leaving 30 bases between the germline ends. Germline assignment: CDR1 MDHEN and CDR2 SYDVKM. The CDR3 is 21 amino acids.

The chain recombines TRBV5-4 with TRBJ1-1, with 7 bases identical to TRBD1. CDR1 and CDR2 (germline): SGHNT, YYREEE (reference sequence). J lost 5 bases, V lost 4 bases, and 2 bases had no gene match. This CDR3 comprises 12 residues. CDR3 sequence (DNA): TGTGCCAGCAGCCCGACAGGGACTGAAGCTTTCTTT. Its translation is CASSPTGTEAFF. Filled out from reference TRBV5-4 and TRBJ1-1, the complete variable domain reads ETGVTQSPTHLIKTRGQQVTLRCSSQSGHNTVSWYQQALGQGPQFIFQYYREEENGRGNFPPRFSGLQFPNYSSELNVNALELDDSALYLCASSPTGTEAFFGQGTRLTVV.

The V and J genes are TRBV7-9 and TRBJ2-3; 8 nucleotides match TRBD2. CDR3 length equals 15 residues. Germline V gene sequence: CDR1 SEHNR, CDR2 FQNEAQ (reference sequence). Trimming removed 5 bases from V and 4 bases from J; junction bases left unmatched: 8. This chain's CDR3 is CASSTLSGSSDTQYF. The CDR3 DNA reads TGTGCCAGCAGCACCCTCAGCGGGAGTTCAGATACGCAGTATTTT.

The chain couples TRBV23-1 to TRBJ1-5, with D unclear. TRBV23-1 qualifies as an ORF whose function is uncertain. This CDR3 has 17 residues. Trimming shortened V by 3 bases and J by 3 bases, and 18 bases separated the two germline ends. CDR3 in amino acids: CASSHHGSYATNQPQHF. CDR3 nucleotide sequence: TGCGCCAGCAGTCACCACGGGAGTTACGCTACCAATCAGCCCCAGCATTTT.

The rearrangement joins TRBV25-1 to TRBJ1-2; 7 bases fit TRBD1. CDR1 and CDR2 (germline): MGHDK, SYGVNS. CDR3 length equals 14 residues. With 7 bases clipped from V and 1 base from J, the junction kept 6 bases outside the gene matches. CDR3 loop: CASKATGFNYGYTF. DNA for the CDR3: TGTGCCAGCAAAGCGACAGGGTTTAACTATGGCTACACCTTC.

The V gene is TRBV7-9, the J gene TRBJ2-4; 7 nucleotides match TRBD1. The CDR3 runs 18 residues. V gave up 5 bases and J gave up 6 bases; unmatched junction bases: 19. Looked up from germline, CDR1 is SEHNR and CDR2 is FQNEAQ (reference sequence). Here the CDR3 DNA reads TGTGCCAGCAGCCCTAGAATAGACAGCCAGGGGGTCATAAACATTCAGTACTTC. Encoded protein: CASSPRIDSQGVINIQYF.

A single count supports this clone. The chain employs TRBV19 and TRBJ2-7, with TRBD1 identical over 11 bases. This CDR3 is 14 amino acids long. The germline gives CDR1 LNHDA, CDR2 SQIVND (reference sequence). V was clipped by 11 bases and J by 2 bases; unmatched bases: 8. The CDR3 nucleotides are TGTGCCCCGAAGGGACAGGGGGAAACCTACGAGCAGTACTTC. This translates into CAPKGQGETYEQYF.